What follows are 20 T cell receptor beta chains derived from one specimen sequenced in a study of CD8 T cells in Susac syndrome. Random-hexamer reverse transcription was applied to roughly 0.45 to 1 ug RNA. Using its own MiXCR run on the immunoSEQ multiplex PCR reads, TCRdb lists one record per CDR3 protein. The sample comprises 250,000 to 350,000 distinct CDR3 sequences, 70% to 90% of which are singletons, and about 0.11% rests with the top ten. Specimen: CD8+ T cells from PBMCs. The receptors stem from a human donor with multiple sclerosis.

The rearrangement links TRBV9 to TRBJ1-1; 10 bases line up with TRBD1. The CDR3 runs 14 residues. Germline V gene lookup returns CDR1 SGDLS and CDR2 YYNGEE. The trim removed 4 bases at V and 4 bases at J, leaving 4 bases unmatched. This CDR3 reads CASSSRQGATEAFF. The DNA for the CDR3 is TGTGCCAGCAGCTCTCGACAGGGGGCCACTGAAGCTTTCTTT.

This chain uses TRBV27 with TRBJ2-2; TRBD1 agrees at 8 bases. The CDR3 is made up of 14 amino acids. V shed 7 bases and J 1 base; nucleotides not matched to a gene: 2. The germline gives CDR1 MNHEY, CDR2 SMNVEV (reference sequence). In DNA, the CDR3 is TGTGCCAGCAATGGACAGGGGAACACCGGGGAGCTGTTTTTT. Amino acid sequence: CASNGQGNTGELFF.

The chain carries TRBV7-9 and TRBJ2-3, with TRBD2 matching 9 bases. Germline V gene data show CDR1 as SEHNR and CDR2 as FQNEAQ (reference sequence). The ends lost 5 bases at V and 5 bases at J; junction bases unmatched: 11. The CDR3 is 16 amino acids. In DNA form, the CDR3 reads TGTGCCAGCAGCGGTCGTTTAGCGGGAGACCAAGATACGCAGTATTTT. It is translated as CASSGRLAGDQDTQYF.

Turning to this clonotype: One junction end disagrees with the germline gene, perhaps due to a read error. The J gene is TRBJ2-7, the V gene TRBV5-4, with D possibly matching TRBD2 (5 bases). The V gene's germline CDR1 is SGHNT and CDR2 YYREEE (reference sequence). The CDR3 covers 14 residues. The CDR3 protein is CASSDPDGLYGQYF. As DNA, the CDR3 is TGTGCCAGCAGCGACCCGGACGGACTTTACGGGCAGTACTTC.

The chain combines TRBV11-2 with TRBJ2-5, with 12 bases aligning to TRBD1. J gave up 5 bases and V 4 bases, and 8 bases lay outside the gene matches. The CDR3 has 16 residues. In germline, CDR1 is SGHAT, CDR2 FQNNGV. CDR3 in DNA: TGTGCCAGCAGCTCCGAGGGACAGGGGGCGGGGGAGACCCAGTACTTC. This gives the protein CASSSEGQGAGETQYF. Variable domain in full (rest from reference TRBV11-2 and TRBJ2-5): EAGVAQSPRYKIIEKRQSVAFWCNPISGHATLYWYQQILGQGPKLLIQFQNNGVVDDSQLPKDRFSAERLKGVDSTLKIQPAKLEDSAVYLCASSSEGQGAGETQYFGPGTRLLVL.

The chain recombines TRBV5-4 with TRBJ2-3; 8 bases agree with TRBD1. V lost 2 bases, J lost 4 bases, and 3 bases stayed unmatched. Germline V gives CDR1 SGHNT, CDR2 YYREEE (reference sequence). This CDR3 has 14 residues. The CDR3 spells CASSFRGRPDTQYF. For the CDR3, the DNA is TGTGCCAGCAGCTTCAGGGGGCGCCCAGATACGCAGTATTTT.

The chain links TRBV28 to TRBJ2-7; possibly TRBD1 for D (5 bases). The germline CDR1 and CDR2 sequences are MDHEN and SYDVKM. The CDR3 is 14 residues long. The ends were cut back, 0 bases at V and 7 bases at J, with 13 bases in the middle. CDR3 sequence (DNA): TGTGCCAGCAGTTTATGGAGCAGGGTCGATGAGCAGTACTTC. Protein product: CASSLWSRVDEQYF.

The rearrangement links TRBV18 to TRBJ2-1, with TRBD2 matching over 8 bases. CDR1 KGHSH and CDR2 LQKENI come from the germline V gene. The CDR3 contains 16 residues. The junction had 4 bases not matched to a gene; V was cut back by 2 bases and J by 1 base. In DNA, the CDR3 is TGTGCCAGCTCACCAACTAGCGGTAAATCCTACAATGAGCAGTTCTTC. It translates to CASSPTSGKSYNEQFF.

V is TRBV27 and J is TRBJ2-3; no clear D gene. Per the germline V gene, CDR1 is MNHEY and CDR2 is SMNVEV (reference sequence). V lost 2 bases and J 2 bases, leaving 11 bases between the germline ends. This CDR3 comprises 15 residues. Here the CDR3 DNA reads TGTGCCAGCAGTTTACGGGCGGAGTTCACAGATACGCAGTATTTT. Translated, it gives CASSLRAEFTDTQYF.

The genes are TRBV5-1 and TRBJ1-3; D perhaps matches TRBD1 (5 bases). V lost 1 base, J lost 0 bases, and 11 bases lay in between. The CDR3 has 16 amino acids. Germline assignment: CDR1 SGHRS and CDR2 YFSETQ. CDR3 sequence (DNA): TGCGCCAGCAGCTTGCAGGGTAGCCCCTCTGGAAACACCATATATTTT. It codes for CASSLQGSPSGNTIYF.

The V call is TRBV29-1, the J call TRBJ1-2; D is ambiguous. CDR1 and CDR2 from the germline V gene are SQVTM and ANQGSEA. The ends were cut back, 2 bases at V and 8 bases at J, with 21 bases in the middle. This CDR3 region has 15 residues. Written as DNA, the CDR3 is TGCAGCGTTGAACCCGCGGTGGGGTCTTCGTGGGGCTACACCTTC. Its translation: CSVEPAVGSSWGYTF.

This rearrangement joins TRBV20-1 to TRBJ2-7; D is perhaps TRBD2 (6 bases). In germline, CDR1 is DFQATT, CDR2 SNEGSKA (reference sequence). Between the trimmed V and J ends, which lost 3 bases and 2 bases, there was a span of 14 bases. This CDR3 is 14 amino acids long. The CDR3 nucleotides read TGCAGTGCTAGGGGGACTGTGGGAACCTACGAGCAGTACTTC. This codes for CSARGTVGTYEQYF.

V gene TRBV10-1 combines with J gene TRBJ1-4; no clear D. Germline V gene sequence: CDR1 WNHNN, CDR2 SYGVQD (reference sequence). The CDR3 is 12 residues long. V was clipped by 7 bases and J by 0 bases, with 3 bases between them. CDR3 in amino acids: CASKATNEKLFF. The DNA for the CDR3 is TGCGCCAGCAAAGCAACTAATGAAAAACTGTTTTTT.

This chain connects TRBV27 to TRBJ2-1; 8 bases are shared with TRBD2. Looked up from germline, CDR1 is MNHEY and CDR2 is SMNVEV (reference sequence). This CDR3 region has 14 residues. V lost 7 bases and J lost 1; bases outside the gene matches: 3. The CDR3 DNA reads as TGTGCCAGCAAGGGACTAGTTTCCTACAATGAGCAGTTCTTC. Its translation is CASKGLVSYNEQFF.

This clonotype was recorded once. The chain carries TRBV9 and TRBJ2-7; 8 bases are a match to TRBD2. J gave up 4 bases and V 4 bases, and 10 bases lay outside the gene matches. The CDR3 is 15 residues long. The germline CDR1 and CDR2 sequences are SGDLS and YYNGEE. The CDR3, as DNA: TGTGCCAGCAGCCCGTATAGCGGGAATGGGTACGAGCAGTACTTC. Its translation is CASSPYSGNGYEQYF.

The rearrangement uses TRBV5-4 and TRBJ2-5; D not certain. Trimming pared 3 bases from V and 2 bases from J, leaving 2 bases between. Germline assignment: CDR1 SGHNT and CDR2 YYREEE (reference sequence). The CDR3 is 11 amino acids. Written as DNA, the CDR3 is TGTGCCAGCAGCTATCAAGAGACCCAGTACTTC. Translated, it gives CASSYQETQYF.

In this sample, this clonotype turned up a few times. The CDR3 spells CASSLTGAQETQYF. CDR3 DNA: TGTGCCAGCAGCTTAACAGGGGCCCAAGAGACCCAGTACTTC. The gene calls are TRBV7-8 and TRBJ2-5, with 7 bases lining up with TRBD1. CDR3 length: 14 residues. Germline V gene lookup returns CDR1 SGHVS and CDR2 FQNEAQ. V lost 2 bases and J lost 1; bases outside the gene matches: 1.

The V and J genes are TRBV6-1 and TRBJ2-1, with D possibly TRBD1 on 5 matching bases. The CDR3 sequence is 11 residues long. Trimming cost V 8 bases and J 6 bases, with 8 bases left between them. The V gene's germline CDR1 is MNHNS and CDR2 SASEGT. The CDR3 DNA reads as TGTGCCAGCCATAGGGGCAATGAGCAGTTCTTC. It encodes CASHRGNEQFF.

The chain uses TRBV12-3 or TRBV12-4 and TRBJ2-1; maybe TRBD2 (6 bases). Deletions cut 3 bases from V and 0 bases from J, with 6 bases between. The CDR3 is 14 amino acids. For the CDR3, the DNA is TGTGCCAGCAGTTTCGGGAGCTCCTACAATGAGCAGTTCTTC. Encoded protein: CASSFGSSYNEQFF.

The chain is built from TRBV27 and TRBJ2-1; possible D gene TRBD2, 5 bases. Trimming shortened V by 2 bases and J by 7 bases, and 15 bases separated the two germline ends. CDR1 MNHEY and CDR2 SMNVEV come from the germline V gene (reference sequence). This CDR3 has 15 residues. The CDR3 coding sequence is TGTGCCAGCAGTTTAATTGGAAGCGGATCTAATGAGCAGTTCTTC. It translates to CASSLIGSGSNEQFF.